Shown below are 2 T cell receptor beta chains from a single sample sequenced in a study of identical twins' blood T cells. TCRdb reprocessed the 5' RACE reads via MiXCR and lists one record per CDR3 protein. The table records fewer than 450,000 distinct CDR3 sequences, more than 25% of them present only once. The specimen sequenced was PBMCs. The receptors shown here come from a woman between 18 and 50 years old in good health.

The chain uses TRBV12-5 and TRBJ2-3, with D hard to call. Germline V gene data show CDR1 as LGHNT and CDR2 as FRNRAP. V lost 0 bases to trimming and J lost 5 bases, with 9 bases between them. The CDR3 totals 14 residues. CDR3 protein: CASGLVRVEDTQYF. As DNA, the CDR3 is TGTGCTAGTGGTTTGGTACGGGTGGAAGATACGCAGTATTTT.

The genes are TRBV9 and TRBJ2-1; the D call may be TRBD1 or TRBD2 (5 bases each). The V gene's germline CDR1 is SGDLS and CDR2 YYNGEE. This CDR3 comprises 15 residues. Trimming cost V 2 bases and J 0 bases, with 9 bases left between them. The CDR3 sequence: CASSVRGSSYNEQFF. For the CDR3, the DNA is TGTGCCAGCAGCGTGAGGGGTAGCTCCTACAATGAGCAGTTCTTC.